Sequencing of this TCR beta chain was carried out in a study of graft-versus-host responses after intestinal transplantation. Study-level background: Grafts that recipients had were multivisceral, liver-intestinal, or isolated intestinal transplants. Findings and caveats of the study: GvH clones appeared in recipient marrow, some first in ileum or blood.

Germline-derived CDR1 and CDR2 are LGHNA and YNFKEQ. The CDR3 length is 16 residues. J gave up 3 bases and V 3 bases, and 11 bases lay outside the gene matches. Some clones are missing from TCRdb's copy, which holds only in-frame ones; the method was immunoSEQ multiplex PCR. Here the sample spans just under 50,000 clones, approximately 84% being singletons. A note on this clone: Its antigen is unidentified.

The sequence derives from a human donor who was the organ donor for an intestinal transplant. The starting material was unstimulated CD4+ T cells sorted from spleen or lymph node cells, obtained before transplant. V and J are TRBV4-2 and TRBJ2-7, with TRBD2 matching 7 bases. This chain's CDR3 is CASSHGGLGSNYEQYF. CDR3 coding DNA: TGTGCCAGCAGCCATGGAGGACTAGGAAGCAACTACGAGCAGTACTTC.